This TCR beta chain was sequenced in a study of cytomegalovirus exposure and HLA in healthy donors (dated by TCRdb to 2016 to 2017). At the level of the whole study: A later analysis indicated that the 120 or so validation repertoires were generated on the platform also employed for the roughly 650 repertoires of the first cohort. The aim of the study was to test whether cataloging public T cell receptors could identify signatures of past pathogen exposure. High-throughput TCR immunosequencing, statistical association of individual TCRs with disease status, and machine learning were combined to predict cytomegalovirus infection status. A separate validation cohort of roughly 120 different subjects was used in addition to the 666-subject first cohort.

Separate from the roughly 700-subject first cohort, the validation cohort of 95 to 150 subjects was the group to which the donors belonged. The germline V gene supplies CDR1 SNHLY and CDR2 FYNNEI. Compared with germline, V lacks 5 bases and J lacks 4 bases; bases without a gene match: 4. The CDR3 sequence holds 14 residues, the cysteine and phenylalanine included. Only CDR3 DNA is held: 42 bases, read in frame from base 1. Beyond this particular receptor, the publication reports: A later analysis found that TCRs clustered in the first cohort also tended to co-occur in the 120 validation repertoires, with 94% of cluster scores above 0. It was suggested by the authors that the approach could potentially be generalized to other disease states and immunological phenotypes. The validation cohort had no HLA typing available for a later analysis, so co-occurrence within that cohort was assessed over all 130 or so repertoires. A total of 150 to 200 TCR beta chains were listed by the study as associated with cytomegalovirus. While some public TCRs were present in many individuals, most TCR sequences turned up only very rarely across donors. In vitro tests confirmed that a few of the cytomegalovirus-associated TCR beta chains recognize cytomegalovirus antigens. Cytomegalovirus status was reported to be diagnosed by the classifier with high specificity and sensitivity in both the original and validation cohorts.

This clone was counted once. Its antigen specificity is not known. Per-nucleotide qualities are absent, and no much larger clonotype sits a single base away. Library preparation was by the immunoSEQ multiplex PCR assay. On the study's bioinformatics: To diagnose cytomegalovirus status from the catalog of TCR beta chain sequences, a statistical classification framework was built. Entries here come from immuneACCESS through TCRdb and include only in-frame sequences with V and J called. Some clones fail to appear in such tables; in the studies checked, an unresolved V gene covers under half of the shortfall, and the cause of the remainder is unknown. The DNA gave D and trimming, while V, J and clone size come from that table. In all, the sample holds 100,000 to 150,000 clones, and about nine tenths of those were seen once. Clones ranked in the top ten supply 1.5% to 2% of the sample.

This chain joins TRBV2 to TRBJ2-7; 11 central nucleotides agree with TRBD1. Sequenced sample: PBMCs. The receptor was derived from a woman between 18 and 30 years old in good health and CMV-seronegative. The DNA sequence is as follows: TGTGCCAGCAGTTACGGGACAGGGGGTTACGAGCAGTACTTC. This sequence encodes CASSYGTGGYEQYF.